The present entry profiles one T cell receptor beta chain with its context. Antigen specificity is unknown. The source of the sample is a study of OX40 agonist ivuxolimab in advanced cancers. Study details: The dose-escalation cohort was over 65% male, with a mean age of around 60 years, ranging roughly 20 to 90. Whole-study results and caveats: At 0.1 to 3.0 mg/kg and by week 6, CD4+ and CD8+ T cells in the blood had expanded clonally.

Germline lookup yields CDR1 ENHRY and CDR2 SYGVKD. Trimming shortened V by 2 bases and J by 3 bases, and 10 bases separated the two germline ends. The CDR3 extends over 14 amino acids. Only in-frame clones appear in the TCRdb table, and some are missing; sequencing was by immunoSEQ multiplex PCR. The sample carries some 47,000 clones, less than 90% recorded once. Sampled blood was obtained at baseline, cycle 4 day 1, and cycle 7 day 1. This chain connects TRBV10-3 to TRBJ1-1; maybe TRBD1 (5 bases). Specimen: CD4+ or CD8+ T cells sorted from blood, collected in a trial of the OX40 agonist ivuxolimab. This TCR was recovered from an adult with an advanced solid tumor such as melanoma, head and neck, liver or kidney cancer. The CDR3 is CAISELGADTEAFF. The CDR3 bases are TGTGCCATCAGTGAGCTAGGGGCTGACACTGAAGCTTTCTTT.